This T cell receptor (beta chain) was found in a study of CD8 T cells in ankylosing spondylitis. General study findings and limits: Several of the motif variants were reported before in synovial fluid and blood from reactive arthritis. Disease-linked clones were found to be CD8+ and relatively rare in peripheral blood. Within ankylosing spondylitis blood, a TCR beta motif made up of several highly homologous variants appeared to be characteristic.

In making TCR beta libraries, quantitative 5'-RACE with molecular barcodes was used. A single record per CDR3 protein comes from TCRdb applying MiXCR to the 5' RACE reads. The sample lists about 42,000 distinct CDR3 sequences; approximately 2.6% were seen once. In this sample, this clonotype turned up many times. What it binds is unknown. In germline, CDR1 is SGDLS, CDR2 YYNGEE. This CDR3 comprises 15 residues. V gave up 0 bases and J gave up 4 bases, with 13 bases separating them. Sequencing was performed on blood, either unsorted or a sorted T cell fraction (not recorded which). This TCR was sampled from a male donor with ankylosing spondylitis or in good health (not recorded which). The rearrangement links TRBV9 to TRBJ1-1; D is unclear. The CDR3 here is CASSVEYRGSTEAFF. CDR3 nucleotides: TGTGCCAGCAGCGTAGAATATCGGGGAAGCACTGAAGCTTTCTTT. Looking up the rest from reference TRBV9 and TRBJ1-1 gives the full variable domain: DSGVTQTPKHLITATGQRVTLRCSPRSGDLSVYWYQQSLDQGLQFLIQYYNGEERAKGNILERFSAQQFPDLHSELNLSSLELGDSALYFCASSVEYRGSTEAFFGQGTRLTVV.